This TCR beta chain originates from a study of identical twins. V lost 0 bases to trimming and J lost 0 bases, with 16 bases between them. Germline values: CDR1 SGHRS, CDR2 YFSETQ. The CDR3 runs 19 residues. TCRdb reprocessed the 5' RACE reads with MiXCR, giving one entry per CDR3 protein. The table has about 520,000 distinct CDR3 sequences, 22% seen once. Separately, the same data were catalogued under a study of T cells expressing NK-cell markers. That paper states: The sequencing cohort of eight donors included seven HCMV-seropositive individuals and one seronegative individual. In several donors, dominant CD3+CD56+NKG2C+ clones formed 1.0-7.0% of CD8+ cells.

The chain has TRBV5-1 and TRBJ2-6; no clear D gene. Input material: CD4+ T cells sorted from blood. This TCR derives from a woman between 18 and 30 years old in good health. CDR3 loop: CASSLGETKWNSGANVLTF. CDR3 bases: TGCGCCAGCAGCTTGGGAGAAACAAAATGGAACTCTGGGGCCAACGTCCTGACTTTC. The complete variable domain, with remaining parts taken from reference TRBV5-1 and TRBJ2-6, reads KAGVTQTPRYLIKTRGQQVTLSCSPISGHRSVSWYQQTPGQGLQFLFEYFSETQRNKGNFPGRFSGRQFSNSRSEMNVSTLELGDSALYLCASSLGETKWNSGANVLTFGAGSRLTVL.